This T cell receptor (beta chain) comes out of a study of vaccination and CD4 T cells after COVID-19. Study background: Six men and four women formed the convalescents, two being Hispanic. According to the study, participants were given two doses of BNT162b2 or mRNA-1273 vaccine.

There are 13 residues in the CDR3. The germline CDR1 and CDR2 sequences are SGHAT and FQDESV (reference sequence). Unmatched junction bases numbered 0, after V lost 5 bases and J lost 4 bases. The Oncomine TCR Beta short-read assay sequenced DNA from cultured CD4+ T cells. TCRdb re-analysed the PCR reads in MiXCR, keeping a single row per CDR3 protein. This sample has roughly 20,000 distinct CDR3 sequences, with less than 55% found just once. The treatment was: roughly ten-day PBMC culture with coronavirus spike peptide pools or control peptides (ViraFEST assay). Notes on this clonotype: The target antigen is unknown.

Sequenced here: CD4+ T cells from blood, cultured in vitro, sampled after SARS-CoV-2 vaccination. The receptor was derived from a human donor who had recovered from COVID-19. V and J are TRBV11-1 and TRBJ2-2, with 8 bases fitting TRBD2. The CDR3 is CASSRGGTGELFF. In DNA form, the CDR3 reads TGTGCCAGCAGCCGGGGGGGCACCGGGGAGCTGTTTTTT.